The present TCR beta chain was sequenced within a study of Ad26.COV2.S vaccination and SARS-CoV-2 variants (dated by TCRdb to about 2021). Background on the whole study: Donors in the vaccine arm were drawn from COV1001, a multicentre, randomized, double-blind, placebo-controlled phase I-IIa trial testing Ad26.COV2.S in healthy adults. A total of around 32 samples were included in the TCR-sequenced set, comprising around 20 Ad26.COV2.S vaccine recipients, 5 placebo recipients and 8 SARS-CoV-2 convalescent individuals. Participants in the trial were split at random into five groups of five each, receiving low-dose or high-dose Ad26.COV2.S once or twice, or else placebo on both occasions. Ad26.COV2.S was administered intramuscularly at 5 x 10^10 or 1 x 10^11 viral particles, either as a single shot or as two shots given 56 days apart. Throughout the experiments and outcome assessment, investigators stayed blinded to trial group allocation. Sequencing of the TCRbeta repertoire served to evaluate the specificity and breadth of SARS-CoV-2-reactive T cell receptors following Ad26.COV2.S vaccination.

Including cysteine and phenylalanine, the CDR3 has 13 amino acids. Left in the record is the CDR3 DNA by itself, 39 bases read in frame from the first base. The germline V gene provides CDR1 MNHEY and CDR2 SVGAGI. Trimming takes 8 bases off V and 6 bases off J; junction bases not matched to a gene: 6. As for this clone: This clone's antigen is unknown. No much larger clone exists at a distance of one base, and base qualities are not known.

This specimen's treatment or condition label, interpreted: roughly 18 received Ad26.COV2.S at low or high dose, single or two shots; several received placebo; per-sample allocation not given. For vaccine and placebo recipients, repertoires were sequenced using samples collected on day 63 after the first injection. In Cohort 1b, roughly 25 adults aged 18-55 years were enrolled at a single site in Boston, USA, between 29 July and 7 August 2020. Ad26.COV2.S was a replication-incompetent adenovirus type 26 vector expressing a prefusion-stabilized SARS-CoV-2 spike protein from the original Wuhan strain. The immunoSEQ Assay was the method used to sequence TCRbeta CDR3 regions. After extraction, genomic DNA underwent amplification by bias-controlled multiplex PCR, followed by high-throughput sequencing. The study's own analysis went as follows. To quantify the absolute abundance of each unique TCRbeta CDR3 region, sequences were collapsed and filtered. T cell fraction was estimated by normalizing TCRbeta template counts to usable DNA, which was measured by amplifying reference genes present in all nucleated cells. Repertoire TCRs were annotated as SARS-CoV-2-specific when V gene, CDR3 amino acid sequence and J gene were exactly matched to a known reactive TCR set. The reference SARS-CoV-2 TCR set was derived from MIRA and filtered for enrichment in COVID-19-positive ImmuneCODE repertoires, a step that removed public or cross-reactive TCRs. Based on the MIRA antigens, annotated TCRs were further analysed at the level of specific ORF or position within ORF. Breadth was defined as annotated unique rearrangements over total unique productive rearrangements; depth was the summed frequency of those rearrangements. Group comparisons of TCR breadth used two-sided Wilcoxon rank-sum tests. Sourced from immuneACCESS, this table was stored by TCRdb with only in-frame sequences that have V and J called. A share of the clones is absent; for the studies checked, an unresolved V gene accounts for under half, and the remainder has no known explanation. The V and J calls and the clone size are those of that table, but D and trimming were determined from the DNA. This sample has about 320,000 clones in its table, and just under 85% of those were observed once. The ten largest clones add up to approximately 2% of the sample.

Here is what the overall study found, with its caveats: The study was not powered to compare responses between vaccine doses or regimens. Compared with placebo recipients, Ad26.COV2.S recipients showed higher spike-specific TCR breadth (P = 0.0014). Non-spike TCR breadth was comparable between vaccine and placebo recipients, consistent with the vaccine containing only spike. After vaccination, substantial breadth of spike-specific CD8+ and CD4+ T cell responses was reported. The authors noted that the TCR breadth and depth analyses may have underestimated total T cell responses.

This TCR came from a person aged 18 to 65 who received the Ad26.COV2.S COVID-19 vaccine or a placebo. Recombination joined TRBV6-5 with TRBJ2-1; 8 bases in between match TRBD2. Sample: peripheral blood, taken in a trial of Ad26.COV2.S vaccine versus placebo. For the CDR3, the sequence is CASGRGEGNEQFF. The bases are TGTGCCAGCGGGCGGGGGGAAGGCAATGAGCAGTTCTTC.